Listed below are T cell receptor beta chains from one sample, sequenced in a study of T cell repertoires in cytomegalovirus infection. TCRdb redid the calling of the reads with MiXCR, one entry per CDR3 protein. The data contain about 360,000 distinct CDR3 sequences, 15% to 20% of them singletons. The sequencing input was PBMCs. These receptors originate from a human donor in good health (CMV status not recorded). Some clones in this sample may be carry-over from other donors' samples. Each CDR3 is given with its conserved first and last residue. The order of the fields is D gene, CDR3 length, clone size, J gene, V gene, CDR3 DNA, CDR3 protein. D genes are given only for firm matches. The listing skips clone size in some rows; elsewhere it reads once, few, many or a size class.

- | 13 | - | TRBJ1-3 | TRBV19 | TGTGCCTCCGGGACCTCCTCTGGAAACACCATATATTTT | CASGTSSGNTIYF
- | 15 | few | TRBJ1-6 | TRBV5-8 | TGTGCCAGCAGCTTTTCGGGGGAGGACGGCTCACCCCTCCACTTT | CASSFSGEDGSPLHF
TRBD2 | 16 | many | TRBJ2-1 | TRBV28 | TGTGCCAGCAGTTCCAATAGCGGGGGGCCCTACAATGAGCAGTTCTTC | CASSSNSGGPYNEQFF
TRBD1 | 15 | few | TRBJ2-5 | TRBV7-9 | TGTGCCAGCAGCAAAGGACAGGGCGGAGGGGAGACCCAGTACTTC | CASSKGQGGGETQYF
- | 15 | few | TRBJ2-2 | TRBV4-1 | TGCGCCAGCAGCCACTCTGAGGGGCTGGTCGGGGAGCTGTTTTTT | CASSHSEGLVGELFF
- | 15 | - | TRBJ2-5 | TRBV4-1 | TGCGCCAGCAGCCAAGATAACGGGGGACAAGAGACCCAGTACTTC | CASSQDNGGQETQYF
- | 14 | few | TRBJ1-1 | TRBV7-9 | TGTGCCAGCAGCCCAGGCATGTGGGCCACTGAAGCTTTCTTT | CASSPGMWATEAFF
- | 13 | - | TRBJ2-7 | TRBV7-6 | TGTGCCAGCAGCACCGGACAGACCTACGAGCAGTACTTC | CASSTGQTYEQYF
- | 14 | - | TRBJ2-3 | TRBV2 | TGTGCCAGCAGAGAAGAACTAGAAATAGATACGCAGTATTTT | CASREELEIDTQYF
- | 13 | many | TRBJ1-1 | TRBV19 | TGTGCCAGTAGTACGACCTGGGACCGTGAAGCTTTCTTT | CASSTTWDREAFF
- | 13 | few | TRBJ2-3 | TRBV11-2 | TGTGCCAGCAGCCTGCCCCCCAGGGACGCGCAGTATTTT | CASSLPPRDAQYF
- | 11 | - | TRBJ2-3 | TRBV20-1 | TGCAGTGCACATAGCACAGATACGCAGTATTTT | CSAHSTDTQYF
- | 18 | many | TRBJ1-2 | TRBV6-1 | TGTGCCAGCATCGTAAATGGCGCTATGGCTGGATCTAACTATGGCTACACCTTC | CASIVNGAMAGSNYGYTF
- | 16 | few | TRBJ1-3 | TRBV7-9 | TGTGCCAGCAGCTTAGCGCCTGGACAGTGGCTAAACACCATATATTTT | CASSLAPGQWLNTIYF
- | 14 | - | TRBJ2-5 | TRBV12-3/TRBV12-4 | TGTGCCAGCAGTTTACAGCTAAACCAAGAGACCCAGTACTTC | CASSLQLNQETQYF
- | 13 | - | TRBJ1-5 | TRBV7-8 | TGTGCCAGCAGCTTAGACGGCCGACGGCCCCAGCATTTT | CASSLDGRRPQHF
TRBD1 | 17 | few | TRBJ1-2 | TRBV6-2/TRBV6-3 | TGTGCCAGCAGATCCGGGACAGGGGCCAGAGCTAACTATGGCTACACCTTC | CASRSGTGARANYGYTF
- | 15 | many | TRBJ2-2 | TRBV7-8 | TGTGCCAGCAGCTTAGGTGGGGGGTACACCGGGGAGCTGTTTTTT | CASSLGGGYTGELFF
- | 13 | many | TRBJ2-3 | TRBV6-5 | TGTGCCAGCAGAGGGACCAACACAGATACGCAGTATTTT | CASRGTNTDTQYF
- | 12 | many | TRBJ1-2 | TRBV7-2 | TGTGCCAGCAGCCCGCAGGGTTATGGCTACACCTTC | CASSPQGYGYTF
- | 16 | many | TRBJ1-4 | TRBV20-1 | TGCAGTGCTAGCCAAGGTACATCGATATTGGGTGAAAAACTGTTTTTT | CSASQGTSILGEKLFF
TRBD1 | 14 | many | TRBJ1-3 | TRBV7-2 | TGTGCCAGCAGCATTGGGACAGGGGGAGACACCATATATTTT | CASSIGTGGDTIYF
TRBD1 | 15 | many | TRBJ1-5 | TRBV6-1 | TGTGCCAGCACCCTAGACAGGGCTGTTAATCAGCCCCAGCATTTT | CASTLDRAVNQPQHF
- | 14 | - | TRBJ2-1 | TRBV5-4 | TGTGCCAGCAGCCTCCAGGAGGGCTACAATGAGCAGTTCTTC | CASSLQEGYNEQFF
TRBD1 | 14 | few | TRBJ2-5 | TRBV9 | TGTGCCAGCAACCTACAGGGGAGCCAAGAGACCCAGTACTTC | CASNLQGSQETQYF
- | 14 | - | TRBJ1-1 | TRBV7-9 | TGTGCCAGCAGCACCGCCGGGGGTGGGACTGAAGCTTTCTTT | CASSTAGGGTEAFF
TRBD2 | 16 | few | TRBJ2-3 | TRBV10-3 | TGTGCCATCAGGGGGAATGTAGCGGGGGACACAGATACGCAGTATTTT | CAIRGNVAGDTDTQYF
- | 15 | few | TRBJ2-3 | TRBV5-1 | TGCGCCAGCAGCCCCGAGGGGATTCTTGGTGATACGCAGTATTTT | CASSPEGILGDTQYF
- | 13 | - | TRBJ2-7 | TRBV12-3/TRBV12-4 | TGTGCCAGCAGTTTATGGGAGAACTACGAGCAGTACTTC | CASSLWENYEQYF
- | 12 | - | TRBJ1-6 | TRBV7-2 | TGTGCCAGCAGCCCGATGGGGTCACCCCTCCACTTT | CASSPMGSPLHF
- | 15 | many | TRBJ2-5 | TRBV7-2 | TGTGCCAGCAGCTTAGAGTGGGTAGGGATGGAGACCCAGTACTTC | CASSLEWVGMETQYF
- | 14 | few | TRBJ2-7 | TRBV6-1 | TGTGCCAGCAGTCCTCGGACCTACTCCTACGAGCAGTACTTC | CASSPRTYSYEQYF
TRBD1 | 13 | few | TRBJ1-1 | TRBV7-9 | TGTGCCAGCAGGCCCACAGGGGATGGGGAAGCTTTCTTT | CASRPTGDGEAFF
- | 15 | once | TRBJ2-7 | TRBV4-1 | TGCGCCAGCAGCCAAGCTGGCCTAGGTACCTACGAGCAGTACTTC | CASSQAGLGTYEQYF
TRBD1 | 16 | - | TRBJ1-6 | TRBV2 | TGTGCCAGCAGTCCCCAAAGACAGGGGTGGAATTCACCCCTCCACTTT | CASSPQRQGWNSPLHF
- | 14 | - | TRBJ2-5 | TRBV11-2 | TGTGCCAGCAGACCCACGCGGAACCAGGAGACCCAGTACTTC | CASRPTRNQETQYF
- | 15 | few | TRBJ2-1 | TRBV5-4 | TGTGCCAGCAGCTCATACCGGGACGCAGACAATGAGCAGTTCTTC | CASSSYRDADNEQFF
- | 13 | few | TRBJ1-6 | TRBV2 | TGTGCCAGCAGGGAACTGCGCTCAGGGTATTACCACTTT | CASRELRSGYYHF
- | 15 | - | TRBJ2-7 | TRBV5-1 | TGCGCCAGCAGCTTGGCTTGGCAAACCTACTACGAGCAGTACTTC | CASSLAWQTYYEQYF
- | 15 | many | TRBJ2-7 | TRBV7-2 | TGTGCCAGCAGCTTAGGGGCAGCTAGATCCTACGAGCAGTACTTC | CASSLGAARSYEQYF
TRBD2 | 14 | many | TRBJ2-5 | TRBV7-2 | TGTGCCAGCAGCTTAGTTAGCGGGGTAGAGACCCAGTACTTC | CASSLVSGVETQYF
- | 15 | - | TRBJ1-2 | TRBV6-5 | TGTGCCAGCAGTTACTCGGGGGTGCTCGACTATGGCTACACCTTC | CASSYSGVLDYGYTF
- | 17 | - | TRBJ2-3 | TRBV14 | TGTGCCAGCAGCCAAGGAACCCAAACGGGAGTGCTAGATACGCAGTATTTT | CASSQGTQTGVLDTQYF
TRBD2 | 13 | few | TRBJ2-5 | TRBV5-1 | TGCGCCAGCAGCTTGGATCCGGGGGGGACCCAGTACTTC | CASSLDPGGTQYF
- | 15 | few | TRBJ1-2 | TRBV7-9 | TGTGCCAGCAGCTTAGATCGACCGGGCTCCTATGGCTACACCTTC | CASSLDRPGSYGYTF
TRBD2 | 15 | - | TRBJ2-5 | TRBV9 | TGTGCCAGCAGCGTAGATAGCGGGAACAGGGAGACCCAGTACTTC | CASSVDSGNRETQYF
- | 15 | - | TRBJ1-5 | TRBV19 | TGTGCCAGTACAAACCTCGCGGCGGGAATAGAGTCCCAGCATTTT | CASTNLAAGIESQHF
TRBD1 | 14 | - | TRBJ2-2 | TRBV19 | TGTGCCAGTTGTATGGCAGGGGGCACCGGGGAGCTGTTTTTT | CASCMAGGTGELFF
- | 11 | few | TRBJ2-1 | TRBV25-1 | TGTGCCAGCCATACTCAGGGTGAGCAGTTCTTC | CASHTQGEQFF
- | 13 | - | TRBJ1-3 | TRBV20-1 | TGCAGTGCTAGACAGGGCTCTGGAAACACCATATATTTT | CSARQGSGNTIYF
- | 11 | - | TRBJ1-2 | TRBV20-1 | TGCAGTGCTGGACGTCTCGGTGGCTACACCTTC | CSAGRLGGYTF
- | 15 | - | TRBJ2-7 | TRBV6-5 | TGTGCCAGCAATTCCGGGACTCTACCCATCTACGAGCAGTACTTC | CASNSGTLPIYEQYF
TRBD2 | 14 | - | TRBJ2-3 | TRBV5-1 | TGCGCCAGCAGCTTGGGTAGCGGGAGAGATACGCAGTATTTT | CASSLGSGRDTQYF